The 12 T cell receptor beta chains in this list originate from one sample, sequenced in a study of blood T cell repertoires in COVID-19. The protocol was immunoSEQ multiplex PCR, while the TCRdb copy is restricted to in-frame clones and leaves out a portion. The sample lists roughly 700,000 clones, around 90% occurring once. The sequenced sample consisted of peripheral blood. These receptors all stem from a woman younger than 35 with acute or convalescent COVID-19.

In this sample, this clone turned up once. J is TRBJ1-6 and V is TRBV11-2; 8 nucleotides match TRBD1. This CDR3 has 15 residues. V lost 6 bases and J lost 9; bases outside the gene matches: 10. Germline assignment: CDR1 SGHAT and CDR2 FQNNGV. The CDR3 loop reads CASRPRTGTSSPLHF. The CDR3 DNA reads as TGTGCCAGCAGGCCCCGGACAGGGACGAGTTCACCCCTCCACTTT.

This chain uses TRBV19 with TRBJ1-2; D remains ambiguous. The CDR3 consists of 12 residues. V lost 7 bases and J lost 6, with 12 bases in between. From germline, CDR1 is LNHDA and CDR2 SQIVND (reference sequence). In nucleotides, the CDR3 is TGTGCCAGTAATAGAGGAATTGATGGCTACACCTTC. Its protein is CASNRGIDGYTF.

The V and J genes are TRBV6-1 and TRBJ2-7; maybe TRBD1 (6 bases). Germline values: CDR1 MNHNS, CDR2 SASEGT. There are 13 residues in the CDR3. Trimming left V 3 bases short and J 3 bases short, with 9 bases between. CDR3 sequence: CASSDDRFYEQYF. The CDR3 region has the DNA TGTGCCAGCAGTGATGACAGGTTCTACGAGCAGTACTTC.

This chain connects TRBV11-2 to TRBJ2-7; TRBD1 matches 8 bases. This CDR3 region has 14 residues. In germline, CDR1 is SGHAT, CDR2 FQNNGV. The ends lost 5 bases at V and 1 base at J; junction bases unmatched: 4. The CDR3 protein is CASSPGTGSYEQYF. The CDR3 DNA reads TGTGCCAGCAGCCCCGGGACAGGTTCCTACGAGCAGTACTTC.

The genes are TRBV6-5 and TRBJ2-3; possibly TRBD2 for D (6 bases). Between the trimmed V and J ends, which lost 6 bases and 1 base, there was a span of 14 bases. This CDR3 has 15 amino acids. The germline gives CDR1 MNHEY, CDR2 SVGAGI. For the CDR3, the DNA is TGTGCCAGCAGCCCCCGGGGGAGTGGCACAGATACGCAGTATTTT. Translated: CASSPRGSGTDTQYF.

The genes are TRBV5-1 and TRBJ1-2, with unresolved D. CDR3 length: 15 residues. Deletions cut 4 bases from V and 4 bases from J, with 17 bases between. Germline CDR1 SGHRS, CDR2 YFSETQ. CDR3 loop: CASSPDLGGPYGYTF. DNA for the CDR3: TGCGCCAGCAGCCCAGACCTAGGAGGGCCCTATGGCTACACCTTC.

This chain uses TRBV28 with TRBJ1-1, with a tentative D call TRBD1 (6 bases). The germline V gene encodes CDR1 MDHEN and CDR2 SYDVKM. Trimming pared 4 bases from V and 5 bases from J, leaving 17 bases between. The CDR3 contains 15 residues. The CDR3 region has the DNA TGTGCCAGCAGTTGGCCCGGGCAGGGGTTGACTGAAGCTTTCTTT. It translates to CASSWPGQGLTEAFF.

This clone came up once. The chain's CDR3 is CAISGDRATGELFF. The CDR3 DNA sequence: TGTGCCATCAGTGGTGACAGAGCCACCGGGGAGCTGTTTTTT. This chain connects TRBV10-3 to TRBJ2-2; a possible D gene is TRBD1 (5 bases). Trimming took 4 bases from V and 4 from J, leaving 10 bases between them. Germline CDR1 reads ENHRY; CDR2 reads SYGVKD. The CDR3 has 14 amino acids.

This clone was seen just once. The germline gene is not matched at one end of the junction; a read error may be the cause. In DNA form, the CDR3 reads TGTGCCAGCAGGACCCACAGGGGAAACTATGGCTACACCTTT. Translating gives CASRTHRGNYGYTF. The chain recombines TRBV27 with TRBJ1-2; 7 bases are shared with TRBD1. This CDR3 spans 14 amino acids. The V gene's germline CDR1 is MNHEY and CDR2 SMNVEV (reference sequence).

V usage is TRBV7-9 and J usage is TRBJ2-2, with 7 bases fitting TRBD1. Germline assignment: CDR1 SEHNR and CDR2 FQNEAQ (reference sequence). The CDR3 covers 16 residues. V shed 8 bases and J 0 bases; nucleotides not matched to a gene: 9. CDR3 DNA sequence: TGTGCCAGCGATATTTCCACAGGGGCGAACACCGGGGAGCTGTTTTTT. Amino acids: CASDISTGANTGELFF.

The chain links TRBV7-3 to TRBJ1-1, with D perhaps TRBD1 (5 bases). This CDR3 region has 15 residues. With 5 bases removed from V and 8 bases from J, the gap between germline ends came to 21 bases. Germline-derived CDR1 and CDR2 are SGHTA and FQGTGA. Written as DNA, the CDR3 is TGTGCCAGCAGCCCCACCGGGGGACTGGGTGCCGAAGCTTTCTTT. Its translation is CASSPTGGLGAEAFF.

The chain recombines TRBV19 with TRBJ1-2; D is possibly TRBD1 (5 bases). This CDR3 is 12 amino acids long. The V end was cut by 11 bases, the J end by 2 bases, with 12 bases between. Germline values: CDR1 LNHDA, CDR2 SQIVND (reference sequence). The CDR3 loop reads CAVGVYNYGYTF. The CDR3 nucleotides read TGTGCCGTAGGGGTATACAACTATGGCTACACCTTC.